This record looks at one TCR beta chain sequence and its context. The source of the sample is a study of tumor and adjacent non-tumor tissue in lung cancer. The library came from three nested PCR rounds adapted from ARM-PCR protocols. TCRdb recomputed calls from the multiplex PCR reads with MiXCR, one row per CDR3 protein. The sample has roughly 75,000 distinct CDR3 sequences, 60% to 80% seen once. The CDR3 extends over 14 amino acids. From germline, CDR1 is SGHAT and CDR2 FQNNGV. RNA was extracted from bulk tissue without any cell sorting. The source material was lung tumor tissue. The TCR sequence derives from a woman in her forties or fifties with non-small cell lung cancer. The chain recombines TRBV11-2 with TRBJ2-1; D uncertain. In nucleotides, the CDR3 is TGTATCAGCAGCTTAGATGGCAGTGTGATTGAGCAGTTCTTC. Translating gives CISSLDGSVIEQFF.